Following are 18 T cell receptor beta chains from one sample sequenced in a study of T cells in Graves' hyperthyroidism and ophthalmopathy. Regions amplified from RNA transcripts were the TCR beta CDR3 regions. During a first-round RT-PCR of the TCR CDR3, the HTBI primer set was used. TCRdb used MiXCR to reprocess the multiplex PCR reads, holding one entry per CDR3 protein. The repertoire holds under 250,000 distinct CDR3 sequences, approximately 17% seen once, with 50% in the top ten. The specimen sequenced was blood. These TCRs come from a man aged 45-65 years with Graves' hyperthyroidism.

This clonotype was found a few times. V gene TRBV15 combines with J gene TRBJ2-2; 7 bases agree with TRBD2. Germline V gene sequence: CDR1 LNHNV, CDR2 YYDKDF (reference sequence). V gave up 3 bases and J gave up 7 bases; unmatched junction bases: 8. This CDR3 region has 15 residues. The CDR3 DNA sequence: TGTGCCACCAGCAGTCGGCGGGAGCTGATCGGGGAGCTGTTTTTT. Translating gives CATSSRRELIGELFF. Looking up the rest from reference TRBV15 and TRBJ2-2 gives the full variable domain: DAMVIQNPRYQVTQFGKPVTLSCSQTLNHNVMYWYQQKSSQAPKLLFHYYDKDFNNEADTPDNFQSRRPNTSFCFLDIRSPGLGDTAMYLCATSSRRELIGELFFGEGSRLTVL.

The chain couples TRBV24-1 to TRBJ1-5; no clear D gene. This CDR3 contains 12 residues. Germline CDR1 and CDR2: KGHDR and SFDVKD. V lost 12 bases to trimming and J lost 1 base, with 9 bases between them. The CDR3 DNA follows: TGTGCCGCGTCAGACAGCAATCAGCCCCAGCATTTT. It is translated as CAASDSNQPQHF.

The CDR3 bases are TGCAGTCCACAGGGGTCCACTAACAATGAGCAGTTCTTC. It yields the protein CSPQGSTNNEQFF. The chain links TRBV20-1 to TRBJ2-1, with 7 bases aligning to TRBD1. This CDR3 is 13 amino acids long. The trim removed 8 bases at V and 5 bases at J, leaving 9 bases unmatched. Germline lookup yields CDR1 DFQATT and CDR2 SNEGSKA (reference sequence).

This clonotype was picked up one time. V is TRBV11-2 and J is TRBJ1-4; 9 positions match TRBD1. CDR1 is SGHAT and CDR2 is FQNNGV in the germline V gene. The CDR3 is made up of 14 amino acids. V lost 3 bases, J lost 5 bases, and 1 base stayed unmatched. The CDR3 region has the DNA TGTGCCAGCAGCTTGACAGGGGGGAATGAAAAACTGTTTTTT. Protein sequence: CASSLTGGNEKLFF. Full variable domain (remainder filled in from reference TRBV11-2 and TRBJ1-4): EAGVAQSPRYKIIEKRQSVAFWCNPISGHATLYWYQQILGQGPKLLIQFQNNGVVDDSQLPKDRFSAERLKGVDSTLKIQPAKLEDSAVYLCASSLTGGNEKLFFGSGTQLSVL.

The table lists this clonotype with many counts. The chain joins TRBV20-1 to TRBJ2-4, with 12 bases aligning to TRBD2. The germline gives CDR1 DFQATT, CDR2 SNEGSKA (reference sequence). This CDR3 spans 16 amino acids. Trimming at V came to 3 bases and at J to 3 bases, leaving 6 bases not matched to a gene. CDR3 loop: CSASRTSGNHKNIQYF. DNA for the CDR3: TGCAGTGCTAGCAGGACTAGCGGGAACCACAAAAACATTCAGTACTTC.

This clonotype was counted ten times or more. The rearrangement links TRBV28 to TRBJ1-5; D gene unclear. Germline loops: CDR1 MDHEN, CDR2 SYDVKM. V was clipped by 8 bases and J by 9 bases, with 20 bases between them. The CDR3 is 14 amino acids. CDR3 amino acids: CASGFLRVTTPQHF. For the CDR3, the DNA is TGTGCCAGCGGGTTCCTTCGGGTAACGACGCCCCAGCATTTT.

Ten or more counts support this clonotype. This chain uses TRBV7-2 with TRBJ2-3; D gene ambiguous. CDR1 is SGHTA, CDR2 FQGNSA, per germline. V was trimmed by 0 bases and J by 4 bases, leaving 5 bases between them. This CDR3 region has 13 residues. The CDR3: CASSLAYSDTQYF. CDR3 sequence (DNA): TGTGCCAGCAGCTTAGCGTACTCAGATACGCAGTATTTT.

The genes are TRBV6-2 or TRBV6-3 and TRBJ2-3; D is perhaps TRBD1 (7 bases). This CDR3 has 16 residues. Germline CDR1 reads MNHEY; CDR2 reads SVGEGT. Trimming cost V 6 bases and J 3 bases, with 19 bases left between them. CDR3: CASRPPTGSGTDTQYF. Written as DNA, the CDR3 is TGTGCCAGCAGACCTCCGACAGGGAGCGGGACAGATACGCAGTATTTT.

This clonotype has a count of ten or more. This sequence joins TRBV6-2 or TRBV6-3 and TRBJ1-2; D gene uncertain. Per germline, CDR1 MNHEY and CDR2 SVGEGT. This CDR3 is 11 amino acids long. V was shortened by 2 bases and J by 8 bases, with 6 bases between the two germline ends. Here the CDR3 DNA reads TGTGCCAGCAGTTACATGGGAGGCTACACCTTC. Amino acids: CASSYMGGYTF.

This clonotype was counted at least ten times. This chain links TRBV18 with TRBJ2-7; TRBD1 is a possible D gene (6 bases). The ends were cut back, 0 bases at V and 0 bases at J, with 9 bases in the middle. This CDR3 contains 15 residues. CDR1 is KGHSH, CDR2 LQKENI, per germline. This CDR3 reads CASSPPQGTSYEQYF. The CDR3 bases are TGTGCCAGCTCACCACCCCAGGGGACCTCCTACGAGCAGTACTTC.

The rearrangement uses TRBV29-1 and TRBJ2-2, with 7 bases identical to TRBD1. V gave up 0 bases and J gave up 5 bases; unmatched junction bases: 9. Germline lookup yields CDR1 SQVTM and CDR2 ANQGSEA. CDR3 size: 16 residues. The CDR3 spells CSVEDRDSDPTGELFF. The CDR3 DNA follows: TGCAGCGTTGAAGATCGGGACAGTGACCCAACCGGGGAGCTGTTTTTT.

At least ten counts were recorded for this clonotype. The chain employs TRBV6-2 or TRBV6-3 and TRBJ2-2; TRBD2 aligns across 9 bases. The V and J ends lost 6 bases and 5 bases, in that order; junction bases with no gene match: 7. Germline CDR1 and CDR2: MNHEY and SVGEGT. There are 15 residues in the CDR3. Here the CDR3 DNA reads TGTGCCAGCAGCTGGACTAGCGTCGAGACCGGGGAGCTGTTTTTT. It specifies CASSWTSVETGELFF.

This clonotype came up a few times. Given a much more abundant clone one base away, this may be a read error. The J gene is TRBJ1-1, the V gene TRBV2, with D uncertain. Germline CDR1 SNHLY, CDR2 FYNNEI. The CDR3 length is 14 residues. The CDR3 region is CAGSVGGENTEAFF. Here the CDR3 DNA reads TGTGCCGGCAGTGTCGGTGGGGAGAACACTGAAGCTTTCTTT.

The sample holds many counts of this clonotype. This rearrangement joins TRBV6-1 to TRBJ2-3; tentatively, D is TRBD2 (5 bases). Trimming shortened V by 6 bases and J by 11 bases, and 18 bases separated the two germline ends. The germline V gene encodes CDR1 MNHNS and CDR2 SASEGT. CDR3 size: 13 residues. CDR3 residues: CASSPGPFRGQYF. CDR3 nucleotides: TGTGCCAGCAGCCCCGGACCCTTCCGGGGGCAGTATTTT.

Points on this clonotype: With a much larger clone just one base away, this may be a read error. It is likely a read error, because the conserved phenylalanine at the end of the CDR3 is missing. The chain links TRBV11-2 to TRBJ2-2; D possibly corresponds to TRBD2 (6 bases). Germline lookup yields CDR1 SGHAT and CDR2 FQNNGV. CDR3 length: 14 amino acids. V lost 5 bases and J lost 3, with 10 bases in between. The CDR3 DNA sequence: TGTGCCAGCAGCCGGGACTCCTACACCGGGGAGCTGTTTCTT. This gives the protein CASSRDSYTGELFL.

There are a few counts of this clonotype. The CDR3 DNA is TGTGCCAGCAGCTTAGAGGCTACAGGGGGCACCGGGGAGCTGTTTTTT. Translating it yields CASSLEATGGTGELFF. The genes are TRBV7-3 and TRBJ2-2, with TRBD1 identical over 8 bases. Germline trimming cut 2 bases from V and 4 bases from J; bases unmatched to any gene: 6. Germline assignment: CDR1 SGHTA and CDR2 FQGTGA. The CDR3 loop spans 16 amino acids.

The chain joins TRBV18 to TRBJ2-7; TRBD1 agrees at 10 bases. This CDR3 contains 19 residues. Looked up from germline, CDR1 is KGHSH and CDR2 is LQKENI. V was clipped by 3 bases and J by 3 bases; unmatched bases: 17. The CDR3 bases are TGTGCCAGCTCACCTTATTGGGCTGGGACAGGGGCTACTAACTACGAGCAGTACTTC. Translating gives CASSPYWAGTGATNYEQYF. Full variable domain (outside the CDR3, taken from reference TRBV18 and TRBJ2-7): NAGVMQNPRHLVRRRGQEARLRCSPMKGHSHVYWYRQLPEEGLKFMVYLQKENIIDESGMPKERFSAEFPKEGPSILRIQQVVRGDSAAYFCASSPYWAGTGATNYEQYFGPGTRLTVT.

At least ten counts were recorded for this clonotype. This chain joins TRBV11-1 and TRBJ2-3; 13 positions match TRBD2. V was clipped by 0 bases and J by 2 bases; unmatched bases: 5. The CDR3 covers 18 residues. The germline V gene has CDR1 SGHAT and CDR2 FQDESV (reference sequence). The CDR3: CASSLARTSGGYTDTQYF. In nucleotides, the CDR3 is TGTGCCAGCAGCTTAGCACGGACTAGCGGGGGTTACACAGATACGCAGTATTTT.